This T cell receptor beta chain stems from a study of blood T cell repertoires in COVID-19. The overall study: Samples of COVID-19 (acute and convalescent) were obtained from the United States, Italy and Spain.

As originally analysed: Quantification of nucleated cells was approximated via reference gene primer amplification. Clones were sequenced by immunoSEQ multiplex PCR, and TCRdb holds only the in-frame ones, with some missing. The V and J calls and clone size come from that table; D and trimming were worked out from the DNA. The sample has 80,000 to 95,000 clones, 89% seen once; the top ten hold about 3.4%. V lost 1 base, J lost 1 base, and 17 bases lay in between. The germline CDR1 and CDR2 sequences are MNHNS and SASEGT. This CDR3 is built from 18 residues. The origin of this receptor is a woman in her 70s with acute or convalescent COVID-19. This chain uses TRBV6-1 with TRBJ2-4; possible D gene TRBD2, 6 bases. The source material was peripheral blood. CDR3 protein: CASSEGLWAGGAKNIQYF. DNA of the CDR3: TGTGCCAGCAGTGAAGGCCTATGGGCTGGGGGGGCCAAAAACATTCAGTACTTC.